One and the same sample provided the 31 T cell receptor beta chains below, sequenced in a study of OX40 agonist ivuxolimab in advanced cancers. Sequencing was performed with immunoSEQ multiplex PCR; in TCRdb, only in-frame clones are kept and a portion is missing. The sample includes tens of thousands of clones, around nine tenths of them seen just once. The source was CD4+ or CD8+ T cells sorted from blood, collected in a trial of the OX40 agonist ivuxolimab. These receptors came from an adult with an advanced solid tumor such as melanoma, head and neck, liver or kidney cancer.

This chain connects TRBV11-2 to TRBJ2-5; the match to TRBD2 covers 9 bases. The germline gives CDR1 SGHAT, CDR2 FQNNGV. The CDR3 sequence is 16 residues long. The V gene end was trimmed by 0 bases and the J gene end by 5 bases; junction bases not matched to a gene: 7. CDR3 residues: CASSLDQAGGWETQYF. CDR3 nucleotide sequence: TGTGCCAGCAGCTTAGATCAGGCGGGAGGGTGGGAGACCCAGTACTTC.

The chain joins TRBV19 to TRBJ2-5; 10 nucleotides agree with TRBD1. CDR1 and CDR2 (germline): LNHDA, SQIVND (reference sequence). Unmatched junction bases numbered 7, after V lost 8 bases and J lost 4 bases. CDR3 length: 14 residues. CDR3 sequence (DNA): TGTGCCAGTCGGGACAGGGGTTCCGGAGAGACCCAGTACTTC. Its protein is CASRDRGSGETQYF.

This rearrangement joins TRBV7-8 to TRBJ1-5, with a weak D call TRBD1 (6 bases). Per germline, CDR1 SGHVS and CDR2 FQNEAQ. Trimming removed 5 bases at V and 4 bases at J, with 18 bases between. The CDR3 totals 16 residues. As DNA, the CDR3 is TGTGCCAGCAGCACATTCCAGGGGATCGGGAATCAGCCCCAGCATTTT. Amino acid sequence: CASSTFQGIGNQPQHF.

This chain connects TRBV5-5 to TRBJ1-6, with D uncertain. V was pared by 4 bases and J by 7 bases, with 12 bases between. Per the germline V gene, CDR1 is SGHKS and CDR2 is YYEKEE (reference sequence). The CDR3 spans 14 residues. The DNA for the CDR3 is TGTGCCAGCAGCGGCTGGATACCCAATTCACCCCTCCACTTT. Translating it yields CASSGWIPNSPLHF. The complete variable domain, with remaining parts taken from reference TRBV5-5 and TRBJ1-6, reads DAGVTQSPTHLIKTRGQQVTLRCSPISGHKSVSWYQQVLGQGPQFIFQYYEKEERGRGNFPDRFSARQFPNYSSELNVNALLLGDSALYLCASSGWIPNSPLHFGNGTRLTVT.

This chain uses TRBV6-1 with TRBJ1-5; D is uncertain. Between the trimmed V and J ends, which lost 3 bases and 6 bases, there was a span of 18 bases. The CDR3 extends over 16 amino acids. Per the germline V gene, CDR1 is MNHNS and CDR2 is SASEGT. CDR3 nucleotide sequence: TGTGCCAGCAGTGATATTTGGCCCAGCGGGGTTCAGCCCCAGCATTTT. It is translated as CASSDIWPSGVQPQHF.

The V call is TRBV18, the J call TRBJ2-2; 8 bases agree with TRBD2. Germline CDR1 reads KGHSH; CDR2 reads LQKENI. This CDR3 has 15 residues. Unmatched junction bases numbered 0, after V lost 3 bases and J lost 0 bases. The DNA of the CDR3 is TGTGCCAGCTCACCCGGGAGGGCGAACACCGGGGAGCTGTTTTTT. This encodes CASSPGRANTGELFF.

The genes are TRBV10-3 and TRBJ2-7, with 7 nucleotides matching TRBD2. The germline CDR1 and CDR2 sequences are ENHRY and SYGVKD. The CDR3 is made up of 19 amino acids. After removal of 2 bases from V and 2 bases from J, the junction contained 18 bases not matched to a gene. The CDR3 loop reads CAISEARSGRASYTYEQYF. For the CDR3, the DNA is TGTGCCATCAGTGAGGCGAGATCGGGGAGGGCCTCTTATACCTACGAGCAGTACTTC.

A few counts support this clone. The gene calls are TRBV5-1 and TRBJ2-2, with D unclear. The germline gives CDR1 SGHRS, CDR2 YFSETQ. The CDR3 loop spans 12 amino acids. V was clipped by 6 bases and J by 5 bases, with 8 bases between them. The CDR3 loop is CASIIGTGELFF. CDR3 DNA: TGCGCCAGCATCATAGGGACCGGGGAGCTGTTTTTT.

The CDR3 bases are TGCGCCAGCAGCTTTACAGGGGTGGCCTACGAGCAGTACTTC. This gives the protein CASSFTGVAYEQYF. V usage is TRBV5-1 and J usage is TRBJ2-7, with TRBD1 matching 7 bases. The CDR3 is made up of 14 amino acids. V gave up 2 bases and J gave up 2 bases; unmatched junction bases: 4. Per the germline V gene, CDR1 is SGHRS and CDR2 is YFSETQ.

The chain employs TRBV6-5 and TRBJ2-7; no firm D call. The CDR3 has 12 residues. V shed 6 bases and J shed 4 bases, with 10 bases lying between them. Germline V lookup: CDR1 MNHEY, CDR2 SVGAGI. The CDR3 reads CASRRSDYEQYF. The CDR3 region has the DNA TGTGCCAGCAGAAGATCGGATTACGAGCAGTACTTC.

The gene calls are TRBV2 and TRBJ2-1, with 14 positions matching TRBD2. The V segment lost 6 bases and the J segment 4 bases; nucleotides outside the gene matches: 2. Germline V CDR1 and CDR2: SNHLY, FYNNEI. The CDR3 length is 15 residues. DNA for the CDR3: TGTGCCAGCAGGGGACTAGCGGGAGTATACAATGAGCAGTTCTTC. This gives the protein CASRGLAGVYNEQFF. Full variable domain (missing parts from reference TRBV2 and TRBJ2-1): EPEVTQTPSHQVTQMGQEVILRCVPISNHLYFYWYRQILGQKVEFLVSFYNNEISEKSEIFDDQFSVERPDGSNFTLKIRSTKLEDSAMYFCASRGLAGVYNEQFFGPGTRLTVL.

The chain couples TRBV19 to TRBJ2-4; a weak D match, TRBD1 (6 bases). With 2 bases removed from V and 9 bases from J, the gap between germline ends came to 20 bases. Germline lookup yields CDR1 LNHDA and CDR2 SQIVND (reference sequence). The CDR3 runs 16 residues. DNA of the CDR3: TGTGCCAGTAGTATAAGTTGGGGAAGGGGGTTTTTCATTCAGTACTTC. Its protein product is CASSISWGRGFFIQYF.

The gene calls are TRBV28 and TRBJ2-6; 8 positions match TRBD1. The V gene's germline CDR1 is MDHEN and CDR2 SYDVKM. Trimming at V came to 3 bases and at J to 0 bases, leaving 13 bases not matched to a gene. The CDR3 runs 20 residues. CDR3 sequence (DNA): TGTGCCAGCAGTTTCGTTAACCGGGACAGGACTAACTCTGGGGCCAACGTCCTGACTTTC. Its protein is CASSFVNRDRTNSGANVLTF.

This clone occurred a few times. The rearrangement joins TRBV6-1 to TRBJ2-3; D ambiguous. The CDR3 contains 15 residues. Germline CDR1 MNHNS, CDR2 SASEGT. The ends were cut back, 3 bases at V and 0 bases at J, with 10 bases in the middle. The CDR3 nucleotides read TGTGCCAGCAGTGAGACTGTACTAAGCACAGATACGCAGTATTTT. It specifies CASSETVLSTDTQYF.

A single count supports this clone. This rearrangement joins TRBV27 to TRBJ1-2, with D perhaps matching TRBD1 (6 bases). The CDR3 sequence is 13 residues long. V was trimmed by 4 bases and J by 5 bases, leaving 11 bases between them. Looked up from germline, CDR1 is MNHEY and CDR2 is SMNVEV (reference sequence). The CDR3 sequence: CASSSFGQYGYTF. In DNA form, the CDR3 reads TGTGCCAGCAGTTCGTTTGGACAGTATGGCTACACCTTC.

The chain uses TRBV4-1 and TRBJ2-7, with TRBD1 matching over 7 bases. Germline trimming cut 0 bases from V and 0 bases from J; bases unmatched to any gene: 8. The CDR3 has 17 amino acids. Germline CDR1 is MGHRA and CDR2 is YSYEKL. This CDR3 reads CASSQDRGQRSSYEQYF. DNA for the CDR3: TGCGCCAGCAGCCAAGATCGGGGACAGAGGAGCTCCTACGAGCAGTACTTC.

The chain combines TRBV11-3 with TRBJ2-1; TRBD2 matches at 11 bases. The V gene end was trimmed by 5 bases and the J gene end by 7 bases; junction bases not matched to a gene: 7. Looked up from germline, CDR1 is SGHNT and CDR2 is YENEEA. This CDR3 has 15 amino acids. The CDR3 DNA reads as TGTGCCAGCAGCCGTCTTAGCGGGAGGGGTAATGAGCAGTTCTTC. It encodes CASSRLSGRGNEQFF.

In its sample, this clone was seen once. The chain links TRBV6-5 to TRBJ1-1, with 9 positions matching TRBD1. V was clipped by 1 base and J by 7 bases; unmatched bases: 4. The CDR3 spans 14 residues. CDR1 is MNHEY and CDR2 is SVGAGI in the germline V gene. DNA for the CDR3: TGTGCCAGCAGTTACTTAGGGACAGGGATTGAAGCTTTCTTT. It encodes CASSYLGTGIEAFF.

The chain is built from TRBV4-2 and TRBJ2-7, with 9 positions matching TRBD2. The CDR3 loop spans 15 amino acids. Unmatched junction bases numbered 2, after V lost 1 base and J lost 1 base. Per the germline V gene, CDR1 is LGHNA and CDR2 is YNFKEQ. Here the CDR3 DNA reads TGTGCCAGCAGCCAAGTACTAGCGGGTTCCTACGAGCAGTACTTC. Translated: CASSQVLAGSYEQYF.

As concerns this clone: Other DNA sequences in this sample translate to the same CDR3. The CDR3 protein is CASSIGQRISTDTQYF. The DNA for the CDR3 is TGTGCCAGTAGTATCGGCCAACGGATTAGCACAGATACGCAGTATTTT. The chain couples TRBV19 to TRBJ2-3; D is undetermined. The length of the CDR3 is 16 residues. Germline V CDR1 and CDR2: LNHDA, SQIVND (reference sequence). The V and J ends lost 3 bases and 0 bases respectively, with 13 bases between them.

The rearrangement uses TRBV27 and TRBJ2-7, with 7 bases that match TRBD2. J lost 6 bases, V lost 2 bases, and 4 bases had no gene match. Germline values: CDR1 MNHEY, CDR2 SMNVEV (reference sequence). This CDR3 region has 13 residues. The DNA of the CDR3 is TGTGCCAGCAGTTTAGCGGGGGTCAGCGAGCAGTACTTC. This codes for CASSLAGVSEQYF.

The J gene is TRBJ2-1, the V gene TRBV19; TRBD2 matches at 8 bases. Trimming at V came to 11 bases and at J to 7 bases, leaving 19 bases not matched to a gene. The CDR3 sequence is 16 residues long. The germline CDR1 and CDR2 sequences are LNHDA and SQIVND (reference sequence). This CDR3 reads CASIQKSGGRLNEQFF. The CDR3 DNA reads TGTGCCTCGATTCAGAAGTCGGGAGGGCGTTTAAATGAGCAGTTCTTC.

The chain recombines TRBV6-5 with TRBJ2-1; D uncertain. This CDR3 comprises 13 residues. With 0 bases removed from V and 6 bases from J, the gap between germline ends came to 6 bases. Germline values: CDR1 MNHEY, CDR2 SVGAGI. This CDR3 is CASSYSTLNEQFF. CDR3 sequence (DNA): TGTGCCAGCAGTTACTCGACCCTCAATGAGCAGTTCTTC.

V gene TRBV13 combines with J gene TRBJ2-1; 13 bases are shared with TRBD2. After removal of 7 bases from V and 1 base from J, the junction contained 19 bases not matched to a gene. This CDR3 has 21 residues. Germline V CDR1 and CDR2: PRHDT, FYEKMQ (reference sequence). CDR3 nucleotide sequence: TGTGCCAGCACCAAAGAAGGATGGGGACTAGCGGGACGAAAGTCCTACAATGAGCAGTTCTTC. Its protein product is CASTKEGWGLAGRKSYNEQFF.

There are a few counts of this clone. The chain recombines TRBV4-1 with TRBJ2-3; a possible D gene is TRBD2 (6 bases). Germline CDR1 is MGHRA and CDR2 is YSYEKL. Between the trimmed V and J ends, which lost 1 base and 2 bases, there was a span of 16 bases. CDR3 length equals 17 residues. This CDR3 reads CASSQGAVRETTDTQYF. For the CDR3, the DNA is TGCGCCAGCAGCCAAGGCGCCGTTCGGGAGACCACAGATACGCAGTATTTT.

Only a few counts were recorded for this clone. This chain connects TRBV19 to TRBJ1-2, with D tentatively TRBD1 (6 bases). Germline V gene lookup returns CDR1 LNHDA and CDR2 SQIVND (reference sequence). The CDR3 is made up of 13 amino acids. The V and J ends lost 5 bases and 1 base respectively, with 8 bases between them. The CDR3 sequence: CASSRDNNYGYTF. CDR3 bases: TGTGCCAGTAGTCGGGACAATAACTATGGCTACACCTTC.

J is TRBJ1-4 and V is TRBV15, with 7 nucleotides matching TRBD1. The trim removed 1 base at V and 7 bases at J, leaving 6 bases unmatched. The length of the CDR3 is 15 residues. Germline CDR1 is LNHNV and CDR2 is YYDKDF (reference sequence). The CDR3 is CATSRGEGGGEKLFF. CDR3 nucleotides: TGTGCCACCAGCAGAGGGGAAGGGGGCGGTGAAAAACTGTTTTTT.

This clone was observed a handful of times. The chain uses TRBV18 and TRBJ1-3, with D perhaps matching TRBD1 (5 bases). This CDR3 contains 15 residues. V was shortened by 5 bases and J by 0 bases, with 11 bases between the two germline ends. Germline CDR1 and CDR2: KGHSH and LQKENI. Written as DNA, the CDR3 is TGTGCCAGCTCAATTACGGGGGTCTCTGGAAACACCATATATTTT. Its protein product is CASSITGVSGNTIYF. Complete variable domain (other parts from reference TRBV18 and TRBJ1-3): NAGVMQNPRHLVRRRGQEARLRCSPMKGHSHVYWYRQLPEEGLKFMVYLQKENIIDESGMPKERFSAEFPKEGPSILRIQQVVRGDSAAYFCASSITGVSGNTIYFGEGSWLTVV.

This rearrangement joins TRBV25-1 to TRBJ2-3; possible D gene TRBD2, 6 bases. V was trimmed by 1 base and J by 4 bases, leaving 12 bases between them. The CDR3 length is 15 residues. The V gene's germline CDR1 is MGHDK and CDR2 SYGVNS. CDR3 region: CASSELAGISDTQYF. As DNA, the CDR3 is TGTGCCAGCAGTGAATTGGCGGGAATCTCAGATACGCAGTATTTT. Complete variable domain (other parts from reference TRBV25-1 and TRBJ2-3): EADIYQTPRYLVIGTGKKITLECSQTMGHDKMYWYQQDPGMELHLIHYSYGVNSTEKGDLSSESTVSRIRTEHFPLTLESARPSHTSQYLCASSELAGISDTQYFGPGTRLTVL.

The chain employs TRBV2 and TRBJ1-4; D is perhaps TRBD1 (5 bases). Germline V lookup: CDR1 SNHLY, CDR2 FYNNEI. V gave up 0 bases and J gave up 7 bases, with 9 bases separating them. The CDR3 spans 14 residues. The CDR3 region is CASSEAGRLEKLFF. In DNA, the CDR3 is TGTGCCAGCAGTGAAGCGGGGCGACTTGAAAAACTGTTTTTT.

The gene calls are TRBV2 and TRBJ2-3; D uncertain. V dropped 6 bases and J dropped 0 bases, with 13 bases sitting between them. The CDR3 spans 15 residues. The germline V gene has CDR1 SNHLY and CDR2 FYNNEI. CDR3 region: CASRKGVSSTDTQYF. The CDR3 DNA reads TGTGCCAGCAGGAAAGGCGTTTCTAGCACAGATACGCAGTATTTT.